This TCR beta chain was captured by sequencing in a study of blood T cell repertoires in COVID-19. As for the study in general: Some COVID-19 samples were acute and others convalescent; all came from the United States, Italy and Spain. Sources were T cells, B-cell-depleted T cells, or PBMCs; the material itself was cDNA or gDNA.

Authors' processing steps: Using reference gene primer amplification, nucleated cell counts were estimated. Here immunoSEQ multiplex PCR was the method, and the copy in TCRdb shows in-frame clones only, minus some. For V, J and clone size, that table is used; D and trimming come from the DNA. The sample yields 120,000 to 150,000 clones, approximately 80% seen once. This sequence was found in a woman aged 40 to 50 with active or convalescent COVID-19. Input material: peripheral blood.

CDR3 protein: CASSSGLGNTEAFF. For the CDR3, the DNA is TGTGCCAGCAGCTCGGGATTGGGGAACACTGAAGCTTTCTTT. The gene calls are TRBV27 and TRBJ1-1, with no clear D. The V gene's germline CDR1 is MNHEY and CDR2 SMNVEV (reference sequence). The length of the CDR3 is 14 residues. Trimming pared 6 bases from V and 1 base from J, leaving 12 bases between.